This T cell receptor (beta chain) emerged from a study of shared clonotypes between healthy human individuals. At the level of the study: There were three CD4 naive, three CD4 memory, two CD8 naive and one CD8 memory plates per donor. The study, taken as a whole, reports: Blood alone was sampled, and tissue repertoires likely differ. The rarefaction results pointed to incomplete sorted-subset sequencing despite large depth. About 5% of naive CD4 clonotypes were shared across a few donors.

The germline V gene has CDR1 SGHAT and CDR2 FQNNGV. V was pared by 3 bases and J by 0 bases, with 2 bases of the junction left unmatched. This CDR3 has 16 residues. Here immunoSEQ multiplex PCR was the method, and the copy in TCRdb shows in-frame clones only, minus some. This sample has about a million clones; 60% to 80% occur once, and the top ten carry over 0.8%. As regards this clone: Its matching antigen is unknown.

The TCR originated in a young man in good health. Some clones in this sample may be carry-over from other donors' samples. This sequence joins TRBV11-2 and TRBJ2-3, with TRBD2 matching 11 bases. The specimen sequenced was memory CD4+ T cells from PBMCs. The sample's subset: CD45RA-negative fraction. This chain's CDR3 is CASSFTSGSSTDTQYF. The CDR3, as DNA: TGTGCCAGCAGCTTTACTAGCGGGAGTAGCACAGATACGCAGTATTTT.